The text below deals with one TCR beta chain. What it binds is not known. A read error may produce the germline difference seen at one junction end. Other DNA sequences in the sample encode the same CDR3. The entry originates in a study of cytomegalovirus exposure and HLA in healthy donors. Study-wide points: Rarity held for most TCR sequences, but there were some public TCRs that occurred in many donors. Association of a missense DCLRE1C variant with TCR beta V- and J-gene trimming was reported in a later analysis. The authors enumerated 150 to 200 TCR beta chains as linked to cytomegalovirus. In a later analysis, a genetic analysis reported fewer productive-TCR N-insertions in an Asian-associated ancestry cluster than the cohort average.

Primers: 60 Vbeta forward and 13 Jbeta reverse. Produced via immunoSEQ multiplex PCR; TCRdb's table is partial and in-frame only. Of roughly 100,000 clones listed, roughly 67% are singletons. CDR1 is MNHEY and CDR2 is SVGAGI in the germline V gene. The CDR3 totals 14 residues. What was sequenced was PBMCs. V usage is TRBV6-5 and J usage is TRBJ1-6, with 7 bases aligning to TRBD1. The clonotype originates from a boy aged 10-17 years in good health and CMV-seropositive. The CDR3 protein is CASMMTGRNSPLHF. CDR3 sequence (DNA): TGTGCCAGCATGATGACAGGGAGGAATTCCCCCCTCCACTTT.